This T cell receptor beta chain is from a study of shared clonotypes between healthy human individuals. The overall study: Aged 18 to 49, the donors were a couple of women and three men. CD4 naive and CD4 memory each took three plates per donor, while CD8 naive took two and CD8 memory one. Study results and limitations: About 5.2% was the fraction of naive CD4 clonotypes found shared across a few donors.

Worth noting for this clone: Antigen: not known.

Positively selected for CCR7, the CD45RO-negative cells used as naive CD8 cells excluded terminally differentiated effector memory CD45RA+ cells. The CDR3 is 14 amino acids. The germline V gene has CDR1 MNHEY and CDR2 SMNVEV (reference sequence). V dropped 8 bases and J dropped 4; count of bases not matched to a gene: 11. It was roughly 190 ng DNA, 33,000 or so T cell genomes, that sorted-subset replicate PCRs used. Using immunoSEQ multiplex PCR, the repertoire was profiled, and TCRdb retains in-frame clones only, with some absent. The sample holds around 560,000 clones, around 96% seen once. This TCR came from a woman aged 30 to 39 in good health. The genes are TRBV27 and TRBJ2-7; 7 nucleotides agree with TRBD2. The sequencing sample was made of naive CD8+ T cells sorted from blood. The CDR3 bases are TGTGCCAGCGGAAATCTAGGGACTACTTACGAGCAGTACTTC. It codes for CASGNLGTTYEQYF.